These 18 T cell receptor beta chains were all obtained from the same sample, sequenced in a study of a mutant IDH1 vaccine in newly diagnosed glioma. The antigens for these receptors are not known. Stated time point: week 23, last vaccination. All doses held 300 ug of mutant IDH1 20-mer peptide, with topical imiquimod. Only in-frame clones appear in the TCRdb table, and some are missing; sequencing was by immunoSEQ multiplex PCR. The repertoire holds roughly 70,000 clones, with 84% as singletons. Sequenced here: PBMCs, sampled from a glioma patient whose treatment included an IDH1 peptide vaccine. These receptor sequences come from a man between 18 and 29 years old with glioma.

The table lists this clone with a count of one. This chain uses TRBV11-2 with TRBJ2-7; perhaps D is TRBD1 or TRBD2 (5 bases each). This CDR3 has 16 residues. The V gene lost 5 bases and the J gene lost 3 bases, with 20 bases spanning the gap. Germline V gene data show CDR1 as SGHAT and CDR2 as FQNNGV. The CDR3 sequence is CASSLKVGDLGYEQYF. The CDR3 region has the DNA TGTGCCAGCAGCCTTAAGGTCGGGGACCTAGGCTACGAGCAGTACTTC. The variable domain in full, with the rest retrieved from reference TRBV11-2 and TRBJ2-7, is EAGVAQSPRYKIIEKRQSVAFWCNPISGHATLYWYQQILGQGPKLLIQFQNNGVVDDSQLPKDRFSAERLKGVDSTLKIQPAKLEDSAVYLCASSLKVGDLGYEQYFGPGTRLTVT.

The CDR3 here is CASSLDRGLRYGYTF. DNA for the CDR3: TGTGCCAGCAGCTTAGACAGGGGATTACGGTATGGCTACACCTTC. This sequence joins TRBV11-2 and TRBJ1-2; tentative D call: TRBD1 (6 bases). The ends were cut back, 0 bases at V and 5 bases at J, with 13 bases in the middle. The CDR3 totals 15 residues. Germline V gene sequence: CDR1 SGHAT, CDR2 FQNNGV.

This chain links TRBV4-2 with TRBJ2-1, with 13 nucleotides matching TRBD2. CDR3 length: 18 amino acids. Germline loops: CDR1 LGHNA, CDR2 YNFKEQ. With V trimmed by 0 bases and J by 8 bases, 10 bases remained unmatched. As DNA, the CDR3 is TGTGCCAGCAGCCAAGATGGGACTAGCGGGGCTCTAGGGGATGAGCAGTTCTTC. It is translated as CASSQDGTSGALGDEQFF.

This chain connects TRBV5-8 to TRBJ1-1, with D possibly being TRBD1 (5 bases). V was shortened by 4 bases and J by 1 base, with 11 bases between the two germline ends. The CDR3 is 14 amino acids. The V gene's germline CDR1 is SGHTS and CDR2 YDEGEE. The CDR3 bases are TGTGCCAGCAGCCAATCAACAGGGAACACTGAAGCTTTCTTT. It encodes CASSQSTGNTEAFF.

The chain is built from TRBV5-6 and TRBJ2-7; D is perhaps TRBD1 or TRBD2 (5 bases each). CDR3 length: 13 residues. Germline CDR1 and CDR2: SGHDT and YYEEEE. V lost 0 bases to trimming and J lost 7 bases, with 11 bases between them. CDR3 nucleotide sequence: TGTGCCAGCAGCTTGGTATCTGAGGGGGAGCAGTACTTC. It codes for CASSLVSEGEQYF.

This clone was recorded only once. V is TRBV5-1 and J is TRBJ1-1; no clear D gene. This CDR3 is built from 14 residues. Germline CDR1 SGHRS, CDR2 YFSETQ. Trimming left V 7 bases short and J 1 base short, with 14 bases between. Here the CDR3 reads CASWVGGRNTEAFF. The DNA for the CDR3 is TGCGCCAGCTGGGTGGGCGGCAGGAACACTGAAGCTTTCTTT.

The chain employs TRBV28 and TRBJ1-2; 9 bases line up with TRBD1. CDR3 length: 15 residues. Germline loops: CDR1 MDHEN, CDR2 SYDVKM. V shed 3 bases and J 6 bases; nucleotides not matched to a gene: 8. CDR3 amino acids: CASSLGLQGAHGYTF. The DNA of the CDR3 is TGTGCCAGCAGTTTGGGTTTACAGGGGGCGCATGGCTACACCTTC.

This clone has a handful of counts. The chain employs TRBV6-5 and TRBJ2-2; 7 bases agree with TRBD1. The CDR3 has 14 residues. V lost 6 bases and J lost 6; bases outside the gene matches: 7. The germline CDR1 and CDR2 sequences are MNHEY and SVGAGI. The CDR3 nucleotides are TGTGCCAGCAGCTCGGGACAGACGGCCGGGGAGCTGTTTTTT. This sequence encodes CASSSGQTAGELFF.

The chain combines TRBV5-8 with TRBJ1-2, with D possibly matching TRBD1 (5 bases). Germline CDR1 and CDR2: SGHTS and YDEGEE. There are 13 residues in the CDR3. The ends were cut back, 2 bases at V and 4 bases at J, with 9 bases in the middle. For the CDR3, the DNA is TGTGCCAGCAGCTTTCGGGGGTCCTATGGCTACACCTTC. Protein: CASSFRGSYGYTF.

This sequence joins TRBV5-4 and TRBJ1-2; 8 bases are shared with TRBD1. V was clipped by 0 bases and J by 4 bases; unmatched bases: 5. The CDR3 runs to 15 residues. Germline V gene lookup returns CDR1 SGHNT and CDR2 YYREEE (reference sequence). The CDR3, as DNA: TGTGCCAGCAGCTTGGCCCAAGGACAGGGCTATGGCTACACCTTC. Encoded protein: CASSLAQGQGYGYTF.

This clone was found a few times. The rearrangement links TRBV4-2 to TRBJ1-5, with unresolved D. Between the trimmed V and J ends, which lost 4 bases and 0 bases, there was a span of 10 bases. Germline values: CDR1 LGHNA, CDR2 YNFKEQ. The length of the CDR3 is 15 residues. The CDR3 here is CASSPMEDSNQPQHF. The CDR3 nucleotides read TGTGCCAGCAGCCCTATGGAAGATAGCAATCAGCCCCAGCATTTT.

The V and J genes are TRBV6-5 and TRBJ1-2; no clear D. V was shortened by 5 bases and J by 2 bases, with 9 bases between the two germline ends. The CDR3 is 13 amino acids. Per the germline V gene, CDR1 is MNHEY and CDR2 is SVGAGI. CDR3 coding DNA: TGTGCCAGCAGTCGGCAGAAAAACTATGGCTACACCTTC. Translated: CASSRQKNYGYTF.

This clone has a handful of counts. J is TRBJ2-7 and V is TRBV28; weak D call: TRBD2 (6 bases). Looked up from germline, CDR1 is MDHEN and CDR2 is SYDVKM. The CDR3 totals 16 residues. Trimming removed 3 bases from V and 5 bases from J, with 20 bases in between. CDR3 nucleotides: TGTGCCAGCAGTTTGGGAGTTTTTGGGACTCCGCACGAGCAGTACTTC. Amino acid sequence: CASSLGVFGTPHEQYF. The variable domain in full, with the rest retrieved from reference TRBV28 and TRBJ2-7, is DVKVTQSSRYLVKRTGEKVFLECVQDMDHENMFWYRQDPGLGLRLIYFSYDVKMKEKGDIPEGYSVSREKKERFSLILESASTNQTSMYLCASSLGVFGTPHEQYFGPGTRLTVT.

This chain joins TRBV30 and TRBJ1-2, with 7 positions matching TRBD1. The CDR3 is 13 residues long. The junction had 10 bases not matched to a gene; V was cut back by 8 bases and J by 4 bases. Per germline, CDR1 GTSNPN and CDR2 SVGIG (reference sequence). The CDR3 here is CAGSTGSGYGYTF. The CDR3 region has the DNA TGTGCCGGATCGACAGGGTCGGGCTATGGCTACACCTTC.

The rearrangement uses TRBV4-1 and TRBJ2-1; TRBD2 matches 9 bases. Trimming removed 0 bases from V and 6 bases from J; junction bases left unmatched: 6. Germline-derived CDR1 and CDR2 are MGHRA and YSYEKL. This CDR3 contains 16 residues. The CDR3 nucleotides read TGCGCCAGCAGCCAAGACGGCGGGGGGGCCGGCAATGAGCAGTTCTTC. This codes for CASSQDGGGAGNEQFF.

The chain employs TRBV27 and TRBJ2-1; D is unresolved. Germline loops: CDR1 MNHEY, CDR2 SMNVEV (reference sequence). The germline V and J ends were trimmed by 6 bases and 2 bases, with 17 bases remaining between them. The CDR3 has 16 amino acids. As DNA, the CDR3 is TGTGCCAGCAGACCCTATCCGGAAAGCACCTACAATGAGCAGTTCTTC. It is translated as CASRPYPESTYNEQFF.

This chain links TRBV19 with TRBJ2-1; 13 nucleotides line up with TRBD2. The germline CDR1 and CDR2 sequences are LNHDA and SQIVND (reference sequence). After removal of 0 bases from V and 6 bases from J, the junction contained 5 bases not matched to a gene. The CDR3 covers 17 residues. The CDR3 DNA reads as TGTGCCAGTAGTATAGAGCTGGGACTAGCGGGGCCCAATGAGCAGTTCTTC. Its protein product is CASSIELGLAGPNEQFF.

V gene TRBV27 combines with J gene TRBJ2-7, with TRBD2 matching over 12 bases. Germline V CDR1 and CDR2: MNHEY, SMNVEV (reference sequence). The CDR3 has 14 amino acids. The junction had 3 bases not matched to a gene; V was cut back by 6 bases and J by 3 bases. The CDR3 sequence: CASSETSGSYEQYF. As DNA, the CDR3 is TGTGCCAGCAGCGAGACTAGCGGGAGCTACGAGCAGTACTTC.